This T cell receptor beta chain was identified in a study of identical twins. TCRdb ran MiXCR on the 5' RACE reads and lists one entry per CDR3 protein. The sample lists approximately 690,000 distinct CDR3 sequences; around 6% were seen once. Study-wide points: Analyses of zero insertions could, in part, be confounded by invariant MAIT and iNKT cells. The authors drew conclusions from cross-sectional statistical analysis rather than following the same donors. Modelling approaches yielded underestimates of out-of-frame TCR alpha sharing between monozygotic twins. Carriage of fewer insertions was seen in abundant cord blood beta clonotypes, whereas memory repertoires showed none.

Germline V gene sequence: CDR1 DFQATT, CDR2 SNEGSKA (reference sequence). Trimming took off 8 bases at V and 2 bases at J, with 18 bases between the two ends. The CDR3 is made up of 14 amino acids. There are many counts of this clonotype. Antigen unknown. Material for sequencing was naive T cells sorted from blood. The V and J genes are TRBV20-1 and TRBJ2-5; tentative D call: TRBD2 (5 bases). This TCR derives from a man between 18 and 29 years old in good health. The CDR3 DNA is TGCAGTACAAAGGTGGGAGCGAATCAAGAGACCCAGTACTTC. This encodes CSTKVGANQETQYF.